Following are 18 T cell receptor beta chains from one sample sequenced in a study of cytomegalovirus exposure and HLA in healthy donors. The primer mix had 60 Vbeta and 13 Jbeta primers. Profiled with immunoSEQ multiplex PCR; TCRdb holds only in-frame clones, not every one. Among around 190,000 clones listed, just over 75% were seen once. Sequencing was carried out using PBMCs. Source of these receptors: a man younger than 45 in good health and CMV-seronegative.

The chain carries TRBV2 and TRBJ2-7; weak D call: TRBD1 (6 bases). The germline V and J ends were trimmed by 5 bases and 4 bases, with 15 bases remaining between them. From germline, CDR1 is SNHLY and CDR2 FYNNEI. The length of the CDR3 is 14 residues. CDR3: CASSSSGVPYEQYF. The DNA of the CDR3 is TGTGCCAGCAGTTCGTCAGGGGTCCCATACGAGCAGTACTTC.

This chain uses TRBV7-9 with TRBJ2-1, with a weak D call TRBD2 (5 bases). This CDR3 is 14 amino acids long. The germline V gene has CDR1 SEHNR and CDR2 FQNEAQ (reference sequence). The germline V and J ends were trimmed by 5 bases and 12 bases, with 20 bases remaining between them. CDR3 coding DNA: TGTGCCAGCAGCCCCGGCGGGCAGCAGCAGTGGCAGTTCTTC. Translated, it gives CASSPGGQQQWQFF.

This chain joins TRBV11-3 and TRBJ2-2; 10 bases match TRBD1. In germline, CDR1 is SGHNT, CDR2 YENEEA. The CDR3 has 16 residues. V lost 5 bases, J lost 3 bases, and 6 bases stayed unmatched. The CDR3 DNA reads as TGTGCCAGCAGCCCAGACAGGGGGCTGTACACCGGGGAGCTGTTTTTT. This codes for CASSPDRGLYTGELFF.

V gene TRBV11-2 combines with J gene TRBJ2-2; D gene uncertain. V was clipped by 6 bases and J by 8 bases, with 7 bases between them. CDR1 is SGHAT, CDR2 FQNNGV, per germline. The CDR3 sequence is 11 residues long. CDR3 region: CASSRVGELFF. The CDR3 DNA reads as TGTGCCAGCAGTCGGGTTGGGGAGCTGTTTTTT.

The rearrangement joins TRBV28 to TRBJ2-7; the match to TRBD2 covers 14 bases. The trim removed 6 bases at V and 3 bases at J, leaving 4 bases unmatched. This CDR3 contains 15 residues. Germline CDR1 is MDHEN and CDR2 is SYDVKM. CDR3 nucleotides: TGTGCCAGCAGCCGCGGACTAGCGGGAGGCTACGAGCAGTACTTC. This gives the protein CASSRGLAGGYEQYF.

The chain carries TRBV7-3 and TRBJ2-5; the D gene is possibly TRBD2 (5 bases). The CDR3 has 16 amino acids. The V and J ends lost 3 bases and 3 bases respectively, with 17 bases between them. Germline CDR1 is SGHTA and CDR2 is FQGTGA. CDR3 sequence: CASSLDSRPAKETQYF. CDR3 coding DNA: TGTGCCAGCAGCTTGGACTCCCGTCCCGCAAAAGAGACCCAGTACTTC.

The rearrangement uses TRBV5-1 and TRBJ1-1; 10 bases fit TRBD1. V dropped 1 base and J dropped 4; count of bases not matched to a gene: 4. The CDR3 spans 15 residues. CDR1 SGHRS and CDR2 YFSETQ come from the germline V gene. In nucleotides, the CDR3 is TGCGCCAGCAGCTTGAAATGGGACAGGGGCACTGAAGCTTTCTTT. Its protein is CASSLKWDRGTEAFF.

The count of this clone is one. The V and J genes are TRBV7-2 and TRBJ2-7; the match to TRBD1 covers 11 bases. J was trimmed by 3 bases and V by 6 bases; bases with no gene match: 4. The germline V gene has CDR1 SGHTA and CDR2 FQGNSA. This CDR3 contains 14 residues. The CDR3 coding sequence is TGTGCCAGCAGTTCCGGGACAGGGGGCTACGAGCAGTACTTC. It translates to CASSSGTGGYEQYF.

V usage is TRBV18 and J usage is TRBJ1-2, with TRBD1 matching 9 bases. The junction had 12 bases not matched to a gene; V was cut back by 3 bases and J by 7 bases. The CDR3 loop spans 16 amino acids. CDR1 is KGHSH, CDR2 LQKENI, per germline. The CDR3 sequence: CASSPTGTGWQTGYTF. CDR3 nucleotide sequence: TGTGCCAGCTCACCTACCGGGACAGGGTGGCAAACTGGCTACACCTTC.

This clone was found a few times. Here the CDR3 DNA reads TGTGCCAGCAGTTTAGGATCGGGAGGAGTTGAGACCCAGTACTTC. Amino acids: CASSLGSGGVETQYF. The V and J genes are TRBV27 and TRBJ2-5, with 7 bases that match TRBD2. In germline, CDR1 is MNHEY, CDR2 SMNVEV (reference sequence). The CDR3 spans 15 residues. The ends lost 2 bases at V and 5 bases at J; junction bases unmatched: 8.

The V gene is TRBV28, the J gene TRBJ2-7, with D hard to call. The CDR3 has 11 residues. Deletions cut 2 bases from V and 5 bases from J, with 4 bases between. In germline, CDR1 is MDHEN, CDR2 SYDVKM. Here the CDR3 DNA reads TGTGCCAGCAGTTTAGCGAACGAGCAGTACTTC. This gives the protein CASSLANEQYF.

The genes are TRBV25-1 and TRBJ1-4; TRBD1 agrees at 8 bases. V shed 4 bases, J shed 3 bases, and the junction held 4 bases outside the gene matches. Per germline, CDR1 MGHDK and CDR2 SYGVNS. The CDR3 is 15 residues long. The CDR3 spells CASSAGGASNEKLFF. For the CDR3, the DNA is TGTGCCAGCAGTGCAGGGGGCGCGTCTAATGAAAAACTGTTTTTT.

The rearrangement uses TRBV4-1 and TRBJ2-7; 9 bases match TRBD1. Looked up from germline, CDR1 is MGHRA and CDR2 is YSYEKL. V lost 4 bases, J lost 4 bases, and 11 bases stayed unmatched. The CDR3 loop spans 16 amino acids. The CDR3 bases are TGCGCCAGCAGCCCTTTATGGGACAGGGTATTGTACGAGCAGTACTTC. It encodes CASSPLWDRVLYEQYF.

CDR3 sequence: CASSLDLWGDVSPSTDTQYF. Written as DNA, the CDR3 is TGTGCCAGCAGCTTAGATCTCTGGGGGGATGTGAGCCCAAGCACAGATACGCAGTATTTT. The V gene is TRBV11-2, the J gene TRBJ2-3, with D possibly matching TRBD2 (6 bases). The V and J ends lost 0 bases and 0 bases respectively, with 22 bases between them. Germline CDR1 SGHAT, CDR2 FQNNGV. The CDR3 is 20 amino acids.

The V gene is TRBV6-5, the J gene TRBJ2-1; 7 positions agree with TRBD1. V trimming: 7 bases; J trimming: 6 bases; junction bases outside the gene matches: 6. The germline gives CDR1 MNHEY, CDR2 SVGAGI. The CDR3 is 13 amino acids. The CDR3: CASTLNRGNEQFF. CDR3 DNA: TGTGCCAGCACCTTAAACAGGGGCAATGAGCAGTTCTTC.

This chain connects TRBV29-1 to TRBJ1-1; a weak D match, TRBD1 (5 bases). V gave up 6 bases and J gave up 7 bases, with 15 bases separating them. The germline V gene has CDR1 SQVTM and CDR2 ANQGSEA. The CDR3 is 12 residues long. CDR3 region: CSVGYMGREAFF. The DNA of the CDR3 is TGCAGCGTCGGATACATGGGGCGTGAAGCTTTCTTT. Based on the CDR3 plus reference TRBV29-1 and TRBJ1-1, the full variable domain is SAVISQKPSRDICQRGTSLTIQCQVDSQVTMMFWYRQQPGQSLTLIATANQGSEATYESGFVIDKFPISRPNLTFSTLTVSNMSPEDSSIYLCSVGYMGREAFFGQGTRLTVV.

This chain connects TRBV7-9 to TRBJ2-7, with 7 bases fitting TRBD1. This CDR3 is built from 11 residues. V lost 1 base to trimming and J lost 12 bases; unmatched junction nucleotides: 3. Germline V gene sequence: CDR1 SEHNR, CDR2 FQNEAQ (reference sequence). CDR3 in DNA: TGTGCCAGCAGCTTAGGTACAGGGGTGTACTTC. This translates into CASSLGTGVYF.

The table lists this clone with a few counts. This rearrangement joins TRBV5-5 to TRBJ1-3, with TRBD1 matching 8 bases. The CDR3 has 17 residues. Germline-derived CDR1 and CDR2 are SGHKS and YYEKEE (reference sequence). Unmatched junction bases numbered 7, after V lost 0 bases and J lost 2 bases. This CDR3 is CASSLDIGQGTGNTIYF. DNA of the CDR3: TGTGCCAGCAGCTTGGATATCGGACAGGGAACTGGAAACACCATATATTTT.